A selection of T cell receptor beta chains follows, all from one sample in a study of shared clonotypes between healthy human individuals. Libraries were prepared by immunoSEQ multiplex PCR; TCRdb keeps only in-frame clonotypes and omits some of them. The sample holds around 2.3 million clones, approximately 94% seen once. Material for sequencing was naive CD4+ T cells sorted from blood. All receptors come from a man aged 18 to 30 in good health. CDR3s include the opening cysteine and the closing phenylalanine or tryptophan. A D gene is named only where the DNA matches it firmly. Some rows have no size entry. The others give once, few or many, or a class for an expanded clone.

>TRBV6-6|NA|NA|TRBJ2-7
TGTGCCACCCTACCCCAAACGGCGACCTACGAGCAGTACTTC
CATLPQTATYEQYF
>TRBV25-1|NA|NA|TRBJ1-3
TGTGCCAGCAGTGATCCGGGGCCCTCTCTCGGAAACACCATATATTTT
CASSDPGPSLGNTIYF
>TRBV28|NA|NA|TRBJ2-2
TGTGCCAGCAGTTTAAGGCAGGGAGTGGACGGGGAGCTGTTTTTT
CASSLRQGVDGELFF
>TRBV5-1|TRBD2|NA|TRBJ2-3
TGCGCCAGCAGCTTGGATTATCCTAGCGGGGGAGATACGCAGTATTTT
CASSLDYPSGGDTQYF
>TRBV7-2|NA|NA|TRBJ2-7
TGTGCCAGCAGCTTAGACGGAGCTACCTCCTACGAGCAGTACTTC
CASSLDGATSYEQYF
>TRBV5-6|NA|NA|TRBJ1-6
TGTGCCAGCAGCTTGGAGCAGGAGTCACCCCTCCACTTT
CASSLEQESPLHF
>TRBV5-6|TRBD1|NA|TRBJ1-5
TGTGCCAGCAGCCGGACAGGGTATCTATCGCCCCAGCATTTT
CASSRTGYLSPQHF
>TRBV11-2|NA|NA|TRBJ1-1
TGTGCCAGCAACTGGGGGGATGGGAACACTGAAGCTTTCTTT
CASNWGDGNTEAFF
>TRBV7-9|NA|NA|TRBJ2-7
TGTGCCAGCAGCCCTCTGGAGGGCCCGGGCCCTTACGAGCAGTACTTC
CASSPLEGPGPYEQYF
>TRBV9|TRBD1|NA|TRBJ2-7
TGTGCCAGCAGCGTAGCCCCATTAGGACAGGGCTACGAGCAGTACTTC
CASSVAPLGQGYEQYF
>TRBV30|NA|NA|TRBJ2-3
TGTGCCTGGAGTGTACGATGGGGAGATACGCAGTATTTT
CAWSVRWGDTQYF
>TRBV6-1|NA|NA|TRBJ1-5
TGTGCCAGCAGTGGGACGGGTTACAATCAGCCCCAGCATTTT
CASSGTGYNQPQHF
>TRBV28|TRBD2|NA|TRBJ2-3
TGTGCCAGCAGCTTTATGGCACTAGCGGGGGCCGGAGATACGCAGTATTTT
CASSFMALAGAGDTQYF
>TRBV6-1|NA|NA|TRBJ2-7
TGTGCCAGCAGCGGGCCCTCCTACGAGCAGTACTTC
CASSGPSYEQYF
>TRBV5-4|TRBD2|NA|TRBJ2-7
TGTGCCAGCAGTTCGACTAGCGGGAGGGAATCCTACGAGCAGTACTTC
CASSSTSGRESYEQYF
>TRBV9|NA|NA|TRBJ2-3
TGTGCCAGCAGCGTAGAGGCAGGGATAACCACAGATACGCAGTATTTT
CASSVEAGITTDTQYF
>TRBV5-1|TRBD1|NA|TRBJ2-5
TGCGCCAGCAGCTCGGGACAGATGTACCAAGAGACCCAGTACTTC
CASSSGQMYQETQYF
>TRBV30|NA|NA|TRBJ2-1
TGTGCCTGGAGCGGTTCCTACAATGAGCAGTTCTTC
CAWSGSYNEQFF
>TRBV6-5|TRBD1|once|TRBJ2-7
TGTGCCAGCAAGGGGGCTCGCGCCGAGCAGTACTTC
CASKGARAEQYF
>TRBV7-3|TRBD1|NA|TRBJ2-7
TGTGCCAGCAGCACGCAGACAGGGGGCGAGCAGTACTTC
CASSTQTGGEQYF
>TRBV6-6|TRBD1|NA|TRBJ1-2
TGTGCCAGCATCAGAACAGGGGGTGTAGGCTATGGCTACACCTTC
CASIRTGGVGYGYTF
>TRBV30|TRBD1|NA|TRBJ1-2
TGTGCCTGGAGTGTAGGCCGGACAGGGGGCACACTTAACTATGGCTACACCTTC
CAWSVGRTGGTLNYGYTF
>TRBV5-1|NA|NA|TRBJ2-3
TGCGCCAGCAGCTTAGGACTGATCTTGGATACGCAGTATTTT
CASSLGLILDTQYF
>TRBV7-9|NA|NA|TRBJ1-4
TGTGCCAGCAGCCCCAGGAGGTTTAATGAAAAACTGTTTTTT
CASSPRRFNEKLFF
>TRBV28|NA|NA|TRBJ1-3
TGTGCCAGCAAAAATTCGGGGGTCTTTGGAAACACCATATATTTT
CASKNSGVFGNTIYF
>TRBV4-1|NA|NA|TRBJ1-4
TGCGCCAGCAGCCAAGACGGTGGGGGGCCCGCAACTAATGAAAAACTGTTTTTT
CASSQDGGGPATNEKLFF
>TRBV5-1|NA|NA|TRBJ2-7
TGCGCCAGCAGCTTGTCCAACCCCCTCTACGAGCAGTACTTC
CASSLSNPLYEQYF
>TRBV11-2|TRBD2|once|TRBJ2-1
TGTGCCAGCAGCCTGAGGCTAGCGGGAGGCAATGAGCAGTTCTTC
CASSLRLAGGNEQFF
>TRBV6-4|NA|NA|TRBJ1-2
TGTGCCAGCAGTGAAGGCAGGCAGCGGAGTTTC
CASSEGRQRSF
>TRBV30|TRBD1|NA|TRBJ1-1
TGTGCCTGGACCATTCAGGGGGGGAACACTGAAGCTTTCTTT
CAWTIQGGNTEAFF
>TRBV6-6|TRBD2|NA|TRBJ2-7
TGTGCCAGCACCTTAGAGTCTGGACTAGCGGAACCCGAGCAGTACTTC
CASTLESGLAEPEQYF
>TRBV7-9|TRBD2|NA|TRBJ2-2
TGTGCCAGCAGCTTAGAAAAAGCGACTAGCGCACGGGAGCTGTTTTTT
CASSLEKATSARELFF
>TRBV5-1|NA|NA|TRBJ2-3
TGCGCCAGCAGCTTGGAGGGTGGGGTGGCAGATACGCAGTATTTT
CASSLEGGVADTQYF
>TRBV4-1|TRBD2|NA|TRBJ2-3
TGCGCCAGCAGCCAGACCGGACTAGCAGATACGCAGTATTTT
CASSQTGLADTQYF
>TRBV2|TRBD2|NA|TRBJ2-2
TGTGCCAGCGGAGGGACTAGCGGGGCTACCGGGGAGCTGTTTTTT
CASGGTSGATGELFF
>TRBV28|NA|NA|TRBJ1-1
TGTGCCAGCAGTTTCTCCGGGAACACTGAAGCTTTCTTT
CASSFSGNTEAFF
>TRBV7-9|NA|once|TRBJ1-2
TGTGCCAGCAGCTTAATAGTAAACTATGGCTACACCTTC
CASSLIVNYGYTF
>TRBV30|TRBD2|NA|TRBJ2-1
TGTGCCTGGAGGGGACTAGCCAGCACGAATGAGCAGTTCTTC
CAWRGLASTNEQFF
>TRBV30|NA|NA|TRBJ2-5
TGTGCCTGGAGTGTACGGCCCGCCGAGACCCAGTACTTC
CAWSVRPAETQYF
>TRBV30|NA|NA|TRBJ1-6
TGTGCCTGGAGTGTCCAGCCAGGCGCCGGGTCACCCCTCCACTTT
CAWSVQPGAGSPLHF
>TRBV6-1|NA|once|TRBJ1-1
TGTGCCAGCAGTGAAGCGTCAAGGGGGGGGACTGAAGCTTTCTTT
CASSEASRGGTEAFF
>TRBV10-3|NA|NA|TRBJ1-3
TGTGCCATCAGTGAGTCGGGTACCTCTGGAAACACCATATATTTT
CAISESGTSGNTIYF
>TRBV27|NA|NA|TRBJ1-2
TGTGCCAGCAGTTCCTCAGGGGTGACTAACTATGGCTACACCTTC
CASSSSGVTNYGYTF
>TRBV11-1|TRBD1|NA|TRBJ1-1
TGTGCCAGCAGCTTGGACAGGGCCGACACTGAAGCTTTCTTT
CASSLDRADTEAFF
>TRBV5-1|TRBD1|NA|TRBJ2-1
TGCGCCAGCAGCTTGGAGGGACAGGGGGATGAGCAGTTCTTC
CASSLEGQGDEQFF
>TRBV7-2|NA|NA|TRBJ2-7
TGTGCCAGCAGCTTAGCGAGGGGGTATTACGAGCAGTACTTC
CASSLARGYYEQYF
>TRBV27|NA|NA|TRBJ1-4
TGTGCCAGCAGTATACAGGGCGTTAGCGAAAAACTGTTTTTT
CASSIQGVSEKLFF
>TRBV5-1|NA|NA|TRBJ2-2
TGCGCCAGCAGCTTAGGATATACCGGGGAGCTGTTTTTT
CASSLGYTGELFF
>TRBV5-1|NA|NA|TRBJ1-4
TGCGCCAGCAGCCGGGACGGGGAATACGAAAAACTGTTTTTT
CASSRDGEYEKLFF
>TRBV6-5|NA|NA|TRBJ2-1
TGTGCCAGCAGCTCACATGTTCTGCCCGGTGAGCAGTTCTTC
CASSSHVLPGEQFF
>TRBV10-3|NA|NA|TRBJ2-7
TGTGCCATCAGTGAGTCGGGGACAAGCTACGAGCAGTACTTC
CAISESGTSYEQYF
>TRBV11-2|TRBD1|NA|TRBJ2-7
TGTGCCAGCAGCCCCCTAACGAGACAGGGGCCCTACGAGCAGTACTTC
CASSPLTRQGPYEQYF